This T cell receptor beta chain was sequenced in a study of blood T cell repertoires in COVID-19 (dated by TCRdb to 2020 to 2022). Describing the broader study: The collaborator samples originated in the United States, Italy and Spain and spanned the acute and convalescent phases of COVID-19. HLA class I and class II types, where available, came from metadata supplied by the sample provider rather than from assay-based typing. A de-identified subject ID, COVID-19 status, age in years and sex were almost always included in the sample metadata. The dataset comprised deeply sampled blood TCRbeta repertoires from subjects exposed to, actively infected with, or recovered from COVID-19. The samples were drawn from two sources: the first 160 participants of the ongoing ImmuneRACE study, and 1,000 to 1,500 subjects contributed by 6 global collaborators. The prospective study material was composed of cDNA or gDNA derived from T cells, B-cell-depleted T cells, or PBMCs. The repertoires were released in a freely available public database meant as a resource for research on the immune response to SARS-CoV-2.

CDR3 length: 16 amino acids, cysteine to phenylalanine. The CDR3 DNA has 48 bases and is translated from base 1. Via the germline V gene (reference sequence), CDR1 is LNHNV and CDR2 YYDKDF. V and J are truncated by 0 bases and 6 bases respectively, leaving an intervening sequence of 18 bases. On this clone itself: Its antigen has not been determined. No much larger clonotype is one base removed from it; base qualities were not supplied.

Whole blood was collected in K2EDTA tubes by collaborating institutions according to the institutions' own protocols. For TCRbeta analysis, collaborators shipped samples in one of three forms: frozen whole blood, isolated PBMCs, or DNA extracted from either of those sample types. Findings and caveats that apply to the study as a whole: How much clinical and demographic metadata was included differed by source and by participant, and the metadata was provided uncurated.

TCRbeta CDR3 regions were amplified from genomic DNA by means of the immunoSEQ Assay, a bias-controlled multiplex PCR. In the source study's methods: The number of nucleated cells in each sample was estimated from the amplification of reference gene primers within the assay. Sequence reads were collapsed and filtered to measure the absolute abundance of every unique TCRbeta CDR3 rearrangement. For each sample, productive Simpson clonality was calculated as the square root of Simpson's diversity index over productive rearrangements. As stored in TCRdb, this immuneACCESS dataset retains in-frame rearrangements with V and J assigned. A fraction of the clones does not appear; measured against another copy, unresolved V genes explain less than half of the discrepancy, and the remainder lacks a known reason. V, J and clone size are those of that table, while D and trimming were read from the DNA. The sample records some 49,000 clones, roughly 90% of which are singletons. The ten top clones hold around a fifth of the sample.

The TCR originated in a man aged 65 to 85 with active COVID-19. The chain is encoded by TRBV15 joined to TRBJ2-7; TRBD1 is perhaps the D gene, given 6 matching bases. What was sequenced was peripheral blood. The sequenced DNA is TGTGCCACCAGCAGAGATTTGTTTTTGGGGGCAGGCGAGCAGTACTTC. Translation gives CATSRDLFLGAGEQYF.